The present TCR beta chain was sequenced within a study of tumor-infiltrating lymphocytes in oesophageal squamous cell carcinoma (dated by TCRdb to 2016 to 2017). As for this clonotype: The antigen it binds to is not known. Qualities for individual bases were not recorded, and no much larger clone is one base off.

Libraries were constructed by PCR. The data were produced on an Illumina HiSeq 2000. TCRdb trimmed public reads at Q25 via fastp, called clones via MiXCR and kept in-frame beta chains. Entries are consolidated by CDR3 protein sequence, retaining the most common genes and DNA. The sample table lists around 12,000 distinct CDR3 sequences, over 50% of them with a count of one. The leading ten clones occupy around 42% of the sample. CDR1 and CDR2 are read off the germline V gene as SGHVS and FQNEAQ. Inclusive of the bounding cysteine and phenylalanine, the CDR3 is 16 residues long. The CDR3 DNA has 48 bases and is translated from base 1.

The sequence derives from a female donor with esophageal squamous cell carcinoma. The chain was built from TRBV7-8 and TRBJ1-1, and 10 junctional nucleotides match TRBD2. The end of the DNA fits TRBJ2-2 better, so the J call may be wrong. The sample was esophageal tumor tissue. The DNA sequence is given as TGTGCCAGCAGCTTAGAGTTAGCGGGAGGTTCCGGGGAGCTGTTTTTT. Its product reads: CASSLELAGGSGELFF.